This T cell receptor (beta chain) is drawn from a study of cytomegalovirus exposure and HLA in healthy donors. V gave up 2 bases and J gave up 6 bases; unmatched junction bases: 4. From germline, CDR1 is MGHRA and CDR2 YSYEKL. The CDR3 runs to 14 residues. The PCR used 60 Vbeta and 13 Jbeta primers. The method was immunoSEQ multiplex PCR; TCRdb's version includes in-frame clones alone and lacks a portion of them. The repertoire holds 150,000 to 200,000 clones, with 65% to 80% as singletons. The study's findings and limits: Prior analysis indicated that the majority of TCR beta V segments exhibited productivity approximately 87% or approximately 30% of the time.

Details on this clone: What it recognizes is unknown.

V is TRBV4-1 and J is TRBJ2-7; 10 nucleotides agree with TRBD2. This clonotype originated in a woman in her thirties or forties in good health and CMV-seronegative. The sequenced sample consisted of PBMCs. The CDR3 is CASSQSGRVGEQYF. CDR3 coding DNA: TGCGCCAGCAGCCAAAGCGGGAGGGTAGGCGAGCAGTACTTC.